Included here is one T cell receptor beta chain sequence, with context. Its cognate antigen is unknown. The method was immunoSEQ multiplex PCR; TCRdb's version includes in-frame clones alone and lacks a portion of them. Of over 100,000 clones listed, approximately 90% were seen once; the top ten hold around 7%. The source of the sample is a study of T cell responses to AZD1222 COVID-19 vaccine. Trimming cost V 4 bases and J 0 bases, with 10 bases left between them. Germline V gene data show CDR1 as SNHLY and CDR2 as FYNNEI. The CDR3 spans 16 residues. Study outcomes and limitations: Most donors were white British and more were female, and clonal diversity was possibly underestimated.

The sequence was collected from an adult in good health. The rearrangement uses TRBV2 and TRBJ1-6; D gene uncertain. This specimen was peripheral blood, taken on day 0 of AZD1222 vaccination. The CDR3 loop reads CASSGSESSYNSPLHF. CDR3 coding DNA: TGTGCCAGCAGTGGGTCTGAGAGCTCCTATAATTCACCCCTCCACTTT.